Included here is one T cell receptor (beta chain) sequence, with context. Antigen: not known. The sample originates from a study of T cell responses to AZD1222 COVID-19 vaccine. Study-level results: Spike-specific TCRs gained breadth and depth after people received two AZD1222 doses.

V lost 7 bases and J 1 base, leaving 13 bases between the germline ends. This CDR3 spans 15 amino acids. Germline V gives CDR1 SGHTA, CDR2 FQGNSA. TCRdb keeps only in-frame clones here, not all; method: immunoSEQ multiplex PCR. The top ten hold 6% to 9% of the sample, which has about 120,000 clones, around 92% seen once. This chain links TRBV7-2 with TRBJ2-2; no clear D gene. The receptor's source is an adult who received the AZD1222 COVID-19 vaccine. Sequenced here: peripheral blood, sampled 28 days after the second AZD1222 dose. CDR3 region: CASTLIQKNTGELFF. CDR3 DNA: TGTGCCAGCACCCTCATACAGAAGAACACCGGGGAGCTGTTTTTT. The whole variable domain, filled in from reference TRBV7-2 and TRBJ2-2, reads GAGVSQSPSNKVTEKGKDVELRCDPISGHTALYWYRQSLGQGLEFLIYFQGNSAPDKSGLPSDRFSAERTGGSVSTLTIQRTQQEDSAVYLCASTLIQKNTGELFFGEGSRLTVL.